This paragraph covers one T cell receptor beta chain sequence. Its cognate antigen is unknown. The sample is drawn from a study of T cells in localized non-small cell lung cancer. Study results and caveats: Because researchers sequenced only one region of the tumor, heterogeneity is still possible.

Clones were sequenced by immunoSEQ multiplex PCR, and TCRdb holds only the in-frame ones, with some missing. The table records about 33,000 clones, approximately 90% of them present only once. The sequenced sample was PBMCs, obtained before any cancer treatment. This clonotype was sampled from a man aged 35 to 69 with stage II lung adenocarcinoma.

The CDR3 sequence: CASSATVSTYEQYF. CDR3 DNA: TGTGCCAGCAGCGCGACAGTGTCTACCTACGAGCAGTACTTC. The chain has TRBV9 and TRBJ2-7; D may be TRBD1 (5 bases). V gave up 3 bases and J gave up 2 bases, with 12 bases separating them. CDR1 is SGDLS and CDR2 is YYNGEE in the germline V gene. The CDR3 is made up of 14 amino acids.